This T cell receptor (beta chain) was recorded in a study of blood T cell repertoires in COVID-19. Across the study: COVID-19 samples collected from the United States, Italy and Spain covered acute and convalescent phases. PBMCs, B-cell-depleted T cells, or T cells were the source of the cDNA or gDNA that made up the material.

In the original processing: By means of reference gene primer amplification, nucleated cell counts were estimated. Produced via immunoSEQ multiplex PCR; TCRdb's table is partial and in-frame only. From that table come the V and J calls and clone size; the DNA was used to work out D and trimming. The profile shows 70,000 to 85,000 clones, over 85% of them singletons. The ends lost 5 bases at V and 2 bases at J; junction bases unmatched: 11. The CDR3 spans 17 residues. Germline CDR1 and CDR2: MGHRA and YSYEKL. The specimen sequenced was peripheral blood. This sequence originates from a human donor in a cohort sampled during active COVID-19. The chain carries TRBV4-1 and TRBJ1-5, with 8 positions matching TRBD1. CDR3 sequence (DNA): TGCGCCAGCAGCGACCTGGTCGGGACAGGTGGCAATCAGCCCCAGCATTTT. This sequence encodes CASSDLVGTGGNQPQHF.